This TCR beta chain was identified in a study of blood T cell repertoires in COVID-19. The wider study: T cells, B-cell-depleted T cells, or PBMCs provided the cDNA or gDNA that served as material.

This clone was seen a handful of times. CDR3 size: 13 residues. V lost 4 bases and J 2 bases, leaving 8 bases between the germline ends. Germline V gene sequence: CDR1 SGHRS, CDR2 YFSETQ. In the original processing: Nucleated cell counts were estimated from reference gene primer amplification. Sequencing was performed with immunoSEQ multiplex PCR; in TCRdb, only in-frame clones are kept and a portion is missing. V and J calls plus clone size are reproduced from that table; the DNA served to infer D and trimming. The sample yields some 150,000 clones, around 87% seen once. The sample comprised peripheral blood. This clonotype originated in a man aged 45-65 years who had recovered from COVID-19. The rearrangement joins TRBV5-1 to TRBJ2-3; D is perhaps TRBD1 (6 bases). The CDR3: CASSRDNTDTQYF. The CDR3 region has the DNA TGCGCCAGCAGCCGGGACAACACAGATACGCAGTATTTT.